This T cell receptor (beta chain) is drawn from a study of control samples from healthy donors and cancer patients. Profiled with immunoSEQ multiplex PCR; TCRdb holds only in-frame clones, not every one. The sample comprises more than 65,000 clones, around nine tenths of which are singletons, and under 2.5% rests with the top ten. The CDR3 covers 13 residues. Looked up from germline, CDR1 is SGHRS and CDR2 is YFSETQ. V lost 3 bases to trimming and J lost 4 bases, with 10 bases between them. This clonotype originated in a woman aged 60 to 75 with head and neck cancer. Sequenced sample: PBMCs. The chain employs TRBV5-1 and TRBJ1-1; D might be TRBD1 (5 bases). The CDR3 sequence is CASSSGGATEAFF. CDR3 coding DNA: TGCGCCAGCAGCTCCGGAGGGGCCACTGAAGCTTTCTTT.